This T cell receptor (beta chain) derives from a study of T cells in narcolepsy. Across the study: Patients with NT1 or NT2 and healthy control donors were enrolled.

This clone was detected a few times. What it recognizes is unknown. At one boundary the junction diverges from the germline segment, which might be a read error. Study-wide points: Healthy controls reportedly lacked the autoreactive clonotypes serially found in patients' blood. Autoreactive HCRT-specific and TRIB2-specific clonotypes were marked in same-patient CSF-versus-blood CD4+ comparisons.

This CDR3 contains 16 residues. Germline V gives CDR1 MDHEN, CDR2 SYDVKM. Libraries were prepared by immunoSEQ multiplex PCR; TCRdb keeps only in-frame clonotypes and omits some of them. The sample carries over 80 clones, roughly 44% recorded once. The sequence came from a human donor with narcolepsy. Sequenced sample: cultured CD8+ T cells from cerebrospinal fluid. The rearrangement joins TRBV28 to TRBJ1-1, with a tentative D call TRBD1 (5 bases). CDR3 bases: TGCGCCCGCAGTCTCGCGGATGGGGCTAGGCACACTGAAGCTTTCTTT. Translating it yields CARSLADGARHTEAFF.